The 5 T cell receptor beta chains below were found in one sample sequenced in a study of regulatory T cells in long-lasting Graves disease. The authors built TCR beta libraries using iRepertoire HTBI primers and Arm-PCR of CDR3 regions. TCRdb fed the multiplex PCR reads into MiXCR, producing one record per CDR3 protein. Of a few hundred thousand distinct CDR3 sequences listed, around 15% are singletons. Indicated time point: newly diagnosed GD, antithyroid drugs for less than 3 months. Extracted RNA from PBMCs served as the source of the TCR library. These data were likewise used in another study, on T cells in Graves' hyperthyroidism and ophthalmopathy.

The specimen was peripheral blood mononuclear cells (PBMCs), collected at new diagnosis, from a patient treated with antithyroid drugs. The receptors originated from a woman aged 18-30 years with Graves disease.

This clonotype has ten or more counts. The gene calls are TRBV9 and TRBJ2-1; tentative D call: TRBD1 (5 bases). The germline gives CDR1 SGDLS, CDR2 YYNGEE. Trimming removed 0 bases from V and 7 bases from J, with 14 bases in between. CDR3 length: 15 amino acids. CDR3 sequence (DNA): TGTGCCAGCAGCGTAGTTGGCGCACAGGAAAATGAGCAGTTCTTC. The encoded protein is CASSVVGAQENEQFF.

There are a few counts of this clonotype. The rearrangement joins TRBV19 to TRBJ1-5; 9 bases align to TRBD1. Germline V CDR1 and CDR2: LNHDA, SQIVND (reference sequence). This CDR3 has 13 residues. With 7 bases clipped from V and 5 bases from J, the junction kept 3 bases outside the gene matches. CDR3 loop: CASTRDRDQPQHF. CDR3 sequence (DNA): TGTGCCAGTACCAGGGACAGGGATCAGCCCCAGCATTTT.

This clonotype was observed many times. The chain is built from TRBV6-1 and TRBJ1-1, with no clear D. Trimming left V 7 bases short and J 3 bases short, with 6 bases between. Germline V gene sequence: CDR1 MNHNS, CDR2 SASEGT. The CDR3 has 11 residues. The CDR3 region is CASKGDTEAFF. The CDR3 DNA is TGTGCCAGCAAGGGAGACACTGAAGCTTTCTTT.

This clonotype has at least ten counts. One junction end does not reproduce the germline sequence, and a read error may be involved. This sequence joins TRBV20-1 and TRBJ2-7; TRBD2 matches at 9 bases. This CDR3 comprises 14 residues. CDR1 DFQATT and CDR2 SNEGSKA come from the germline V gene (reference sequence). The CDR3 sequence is CSAPREGLSYEQYF. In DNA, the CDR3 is TGCAGTGCGCCGCGGGAGGGTCTCTCCTACGAACAGTACTTC.

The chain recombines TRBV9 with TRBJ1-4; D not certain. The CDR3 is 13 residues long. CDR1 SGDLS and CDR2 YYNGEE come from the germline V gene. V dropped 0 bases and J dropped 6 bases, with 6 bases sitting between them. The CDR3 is CASSVDPYEKLFF. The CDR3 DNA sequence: TGTGCCAGCAGCGTAGATCCGTATGAAAAACTGTTTTTT.